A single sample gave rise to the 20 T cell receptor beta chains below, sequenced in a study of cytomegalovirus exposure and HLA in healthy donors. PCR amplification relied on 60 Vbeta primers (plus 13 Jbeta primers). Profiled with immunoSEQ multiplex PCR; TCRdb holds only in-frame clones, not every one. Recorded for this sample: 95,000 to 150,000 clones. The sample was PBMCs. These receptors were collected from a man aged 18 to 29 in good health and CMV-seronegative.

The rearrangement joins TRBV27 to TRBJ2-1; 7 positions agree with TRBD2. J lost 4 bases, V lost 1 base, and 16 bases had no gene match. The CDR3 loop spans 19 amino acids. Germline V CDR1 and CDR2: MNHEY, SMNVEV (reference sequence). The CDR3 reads CASSLFVSIGGRTYNEQFF. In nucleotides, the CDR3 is TGTGCCAGCAGTTTATTTGTCTCGATCGGCGGGAGAACATACAATGAGCAGTTCTTC.

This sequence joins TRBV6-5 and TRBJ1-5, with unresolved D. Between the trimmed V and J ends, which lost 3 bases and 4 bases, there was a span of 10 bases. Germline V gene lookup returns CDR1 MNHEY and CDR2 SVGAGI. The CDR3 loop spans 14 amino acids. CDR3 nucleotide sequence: TGTGCCAGCAGTTATCTCAGAGGGAATCAGCCCCAGCATTTT. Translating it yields CASSYLRGNQPQHF.

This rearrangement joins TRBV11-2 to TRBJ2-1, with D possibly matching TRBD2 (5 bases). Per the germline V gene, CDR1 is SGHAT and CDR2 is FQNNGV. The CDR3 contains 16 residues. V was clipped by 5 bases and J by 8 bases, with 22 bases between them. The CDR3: CASSPPGRAVRDEQFF. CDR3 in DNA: TGTGCCAGCAGCCCTCCTGGGAGAGCCGTTAGGGATGAGCAGTTCTTC.

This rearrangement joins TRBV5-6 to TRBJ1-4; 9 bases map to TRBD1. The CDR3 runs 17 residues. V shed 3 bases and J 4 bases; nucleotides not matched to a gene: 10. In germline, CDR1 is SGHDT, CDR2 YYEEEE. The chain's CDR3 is CASSSRQGGMFNEKLFF. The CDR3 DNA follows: TGTGCCAGCAGCTCCCGACAGGGGGGAATGTTTAATGAAAAACTGTTTTTT.

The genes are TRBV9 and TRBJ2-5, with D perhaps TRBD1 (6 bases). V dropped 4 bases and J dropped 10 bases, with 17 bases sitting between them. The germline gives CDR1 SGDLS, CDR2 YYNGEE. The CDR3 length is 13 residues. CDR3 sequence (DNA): TGTGCCAGCAGCCCATGGGACATCGGAAACCAGTACTTC. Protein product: CASSPWDIGNQYF.

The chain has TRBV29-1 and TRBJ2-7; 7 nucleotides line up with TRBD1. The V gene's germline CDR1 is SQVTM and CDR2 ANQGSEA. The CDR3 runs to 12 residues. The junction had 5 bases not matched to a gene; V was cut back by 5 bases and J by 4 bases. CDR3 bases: TGCAGCGTTTTAAGGGGGCAATACGAGCAGTACTTC. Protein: CSVLRGQYEQYF.

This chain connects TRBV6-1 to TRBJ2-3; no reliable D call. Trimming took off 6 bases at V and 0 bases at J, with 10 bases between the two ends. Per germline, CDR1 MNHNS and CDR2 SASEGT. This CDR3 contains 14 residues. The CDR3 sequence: CASSFSVSTDTQYF. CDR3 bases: TGTGCCAGCAGCTTCAGCGTTAGCACAGATACGCAGTATTTT.

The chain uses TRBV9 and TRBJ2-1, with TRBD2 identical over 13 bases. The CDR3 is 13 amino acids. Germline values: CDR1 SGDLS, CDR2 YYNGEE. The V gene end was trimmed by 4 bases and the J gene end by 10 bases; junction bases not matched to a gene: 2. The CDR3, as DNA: TGTGCCAGCAGCACTAGCGGGAGGGACGAGCAGTTCTTC. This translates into CASSTSGRDEQFF.

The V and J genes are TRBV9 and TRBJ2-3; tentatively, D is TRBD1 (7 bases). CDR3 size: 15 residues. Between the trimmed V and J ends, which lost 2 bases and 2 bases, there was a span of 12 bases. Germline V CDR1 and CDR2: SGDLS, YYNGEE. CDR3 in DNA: TGTGCCAGCAGCGTTCAGGGGGGCTACACAGATACGCAGTATTTT. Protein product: CASSVQGGYTDTQYF. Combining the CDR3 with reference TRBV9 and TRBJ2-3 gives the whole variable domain DSGVTQTPKHLITATGQRVTLRCSPRSGDLSVYWYQQSLDQGLQFLIQYYNGEERAKGNILERFSAQQFPDLHSELNLSSLELGDSALYFCASSVQGGYTDTQYFGPGTRLTVL.

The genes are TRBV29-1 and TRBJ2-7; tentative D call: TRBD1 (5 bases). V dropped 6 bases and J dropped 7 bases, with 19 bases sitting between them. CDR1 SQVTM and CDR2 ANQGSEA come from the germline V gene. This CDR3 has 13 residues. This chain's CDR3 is CSVGDSPYGEQYF. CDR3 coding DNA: TGCAGCGTCGGTGACAGTCCTTACGGGGAGCAGTACTTC.

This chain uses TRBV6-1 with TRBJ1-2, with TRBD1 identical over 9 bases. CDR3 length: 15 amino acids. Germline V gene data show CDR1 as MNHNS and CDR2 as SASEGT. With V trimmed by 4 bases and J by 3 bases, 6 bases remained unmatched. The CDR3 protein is CASSVQGARDYGYTF. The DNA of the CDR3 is TGTGCCAGCAGTGTACAGGGGGCAAGGGACTATGGCTACACCTTC.

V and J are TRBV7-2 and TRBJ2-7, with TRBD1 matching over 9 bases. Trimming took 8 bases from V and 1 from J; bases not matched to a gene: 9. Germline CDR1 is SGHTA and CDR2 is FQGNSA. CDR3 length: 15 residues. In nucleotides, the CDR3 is TGTGCCAGCCTACGTGAGGGACAGGGTTCCTACGAGCAGTACTTC. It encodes CASLREGQGSYEQYF.

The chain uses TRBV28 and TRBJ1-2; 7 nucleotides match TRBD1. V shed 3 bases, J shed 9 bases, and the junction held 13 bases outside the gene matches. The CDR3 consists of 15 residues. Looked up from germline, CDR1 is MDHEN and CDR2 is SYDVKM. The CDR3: CASSFRGQSQGSYTF. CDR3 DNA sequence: TGTGCCAGCAGTTTTCGGGGACAGAGCCAAGGAAGCTACACCTTC.

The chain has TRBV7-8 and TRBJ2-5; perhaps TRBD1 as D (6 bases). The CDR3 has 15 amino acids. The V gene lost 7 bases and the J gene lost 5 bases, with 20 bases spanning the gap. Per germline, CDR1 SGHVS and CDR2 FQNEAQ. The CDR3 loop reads CASNQEQGSAETQYF. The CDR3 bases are TGTGCCAGCAACCAAGAACAGGGTTCAGCCGAGACCCAGTACTTC.

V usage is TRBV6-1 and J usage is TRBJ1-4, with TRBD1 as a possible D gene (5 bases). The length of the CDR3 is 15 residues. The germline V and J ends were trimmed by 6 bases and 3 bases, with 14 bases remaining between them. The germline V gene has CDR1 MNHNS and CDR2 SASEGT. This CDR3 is CASSDVRGSNEKLFF. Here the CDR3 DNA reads TGTGCCAGCAGCGACGTACGGGGGTCTAATGAAAAACTGTTTTTT.

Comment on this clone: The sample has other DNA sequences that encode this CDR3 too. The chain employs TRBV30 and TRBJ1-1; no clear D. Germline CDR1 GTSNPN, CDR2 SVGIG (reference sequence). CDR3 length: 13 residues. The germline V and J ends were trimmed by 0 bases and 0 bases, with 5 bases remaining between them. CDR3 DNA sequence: TGTGCCTGGAGTGTACAGTTGAACACTGAAGCTTTCTTT. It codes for CAWSVQLNTEAFF.

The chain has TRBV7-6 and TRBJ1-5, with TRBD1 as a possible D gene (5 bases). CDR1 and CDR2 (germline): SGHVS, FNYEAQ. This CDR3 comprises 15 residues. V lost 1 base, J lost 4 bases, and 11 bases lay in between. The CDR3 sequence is CASSLGTGPNQPQHF. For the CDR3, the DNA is TGTGCCAGCAGCTTAGGTACAGGCCCAAATCAGCCCCAGCATTTT.

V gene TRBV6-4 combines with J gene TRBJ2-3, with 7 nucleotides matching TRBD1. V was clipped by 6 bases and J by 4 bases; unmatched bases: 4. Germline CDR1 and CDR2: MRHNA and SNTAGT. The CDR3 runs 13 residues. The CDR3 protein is CASRGQLSDTQYF. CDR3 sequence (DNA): TGTGCCAGCAGGGGACAGCTATCAGATACGCAGTATTTT.

The CDR3 loop is CASSFGSGDRRGYEQYF. For the CDR3, the DNA is TGCGCCAGCAGCTTCGGGTCCGGAGACAGAAGGGGCTACGAGCAGTACTTC. The V gene is TRBV5-1, the J gene TRBJ2-7; possible D gene TRBD1, 5 bases. The CDR3 totals 17 residues. V lost 2 bases to trimming and J lost 3 bases, with 21 bases between them. Germline lookup yields CDR1 SGHRS and CDR2 YFSETQ.

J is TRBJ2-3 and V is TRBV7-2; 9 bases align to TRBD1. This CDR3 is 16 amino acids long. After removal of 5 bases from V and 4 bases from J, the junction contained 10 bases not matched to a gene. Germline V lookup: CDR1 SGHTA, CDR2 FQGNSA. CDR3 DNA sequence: TGTGCCAGCAGCCTCGGGACAGGGCTAGGGGCAGATACGCAGTATTTT. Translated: CASSLGTGLGADTQYF.